This T cell receptor beta chain was profiled in a study of cytomegalovirus exposure and HLA in healthy donors. General study results and limits: Through in vitro validation, a few CMV-associated chains were shown to be specific for CMV antigens. TCR beta chains numbering more than 150 were designated cytomegalovirus-associated.

PCR employed 60 Vbeta and 13 Jbeta primers. Data came from immunoSEQ multiplex PCR; TCRdb stores just in-frame clones and leaves some out. The table records about 190,000 clones, 75% to 90% of them present only once. Points on this clone: Its antigen is currently unknown.

This CDR3 is 13 amino acids long. The ends were cut back, 3 bases at V and 3 bases at J, with 5 bases in the middle. Germline V gene data show CDR1 as SGHTA and CDR2 as FQGNSA. The source is a woman aged 45 to 65 in good health and CMV-seropositive. The chain carries TRBV7-2 and TRBJ2-2, with D unresolved. The sample comprised PBMCs. This chain's CDR3 is CASSFYDTGELFF. CDR3 bases: TGTGCCAGCAGCTTCTACGACACCGGGGAGCTGTTTTTT.